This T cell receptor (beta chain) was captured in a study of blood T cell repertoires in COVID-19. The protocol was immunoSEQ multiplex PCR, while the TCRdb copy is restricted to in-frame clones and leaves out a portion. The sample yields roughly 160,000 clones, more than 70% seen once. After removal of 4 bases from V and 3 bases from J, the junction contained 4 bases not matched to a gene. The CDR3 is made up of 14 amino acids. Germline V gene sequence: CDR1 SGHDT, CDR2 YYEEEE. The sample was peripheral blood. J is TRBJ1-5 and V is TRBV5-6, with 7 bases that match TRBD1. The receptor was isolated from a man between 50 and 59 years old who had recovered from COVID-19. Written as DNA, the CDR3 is TGTGCCAGCAGCATGGGACAGCACAATCAGCCCCAGCATTTT. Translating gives CASSMGQHNQPQHF.